The T cell receptor (beta chain) described here comes from a study of cytomegalovirus exposure and HLA in healthy donors. Study observations and caveats: There were under 200 TCR beta chains listed as cytomegalovirus-associated. Earlier analysis yielded a pattern in which most TCR beta V segments were productive about 90% or about 30% of the time.

Regarding this clone: Antigen: not known.

The CDR3 is 23 residues long. The germline V and J ends were trimmed by 6 bases and 7 bases, with 44 bases remaining between them. Germline CDR1 and CDR2: MNHEY and SMNVEV (reference sequence). Amplification used 60 Vbeta primers and 13 Jbeta primers. TCRdb's table, derived via immunoSEQ multiplex PCR, lists solely in-frame clones and lacks some. The table shows more than 95,000 clones, with about 80% occurring only once. In nominal health when sampled, donors likely had unrecorded immune exposures nonetheless. The clonotype was recovered from a woman aged 40 to 50 in good health and CMV-seronegative. The chain recombines TRBV27 with TRBJ2-3, with D tentatively TRBD2 (6 bases). The sequenced material came from PBMCs. CDR3 sequence reads: CASSPEPSPGDQLRRRERYTQYF. In nucleotides, the CDR3 is TGTGCCAGCAGCCCCGAGCCCTCTCCCGGCGACCAGTTGCGGCGGCGGGAACGATATACGCAGTATTTT.